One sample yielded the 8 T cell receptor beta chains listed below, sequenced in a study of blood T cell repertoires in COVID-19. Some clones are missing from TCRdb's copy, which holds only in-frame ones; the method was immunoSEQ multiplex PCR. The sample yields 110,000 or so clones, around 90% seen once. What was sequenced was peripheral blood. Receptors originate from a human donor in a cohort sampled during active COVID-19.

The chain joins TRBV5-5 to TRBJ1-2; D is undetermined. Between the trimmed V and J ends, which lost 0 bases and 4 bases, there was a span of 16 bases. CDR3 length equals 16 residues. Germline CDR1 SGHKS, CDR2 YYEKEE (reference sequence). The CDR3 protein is CASSLGSSGLGYGYTF. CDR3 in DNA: TGTGCCAGCAGCTTGGGGTCGTCGGGGTTGGGCTATGGCTACACCTTC.

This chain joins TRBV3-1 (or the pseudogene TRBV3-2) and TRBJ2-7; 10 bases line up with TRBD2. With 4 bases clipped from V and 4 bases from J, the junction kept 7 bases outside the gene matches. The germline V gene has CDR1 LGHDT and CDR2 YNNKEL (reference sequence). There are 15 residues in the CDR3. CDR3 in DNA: TGTGCCAGCAGCCCGTTGGCTAGCGGGGGTTACGAGCAGTACTTC. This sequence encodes CASSPLASGGYEQYF.

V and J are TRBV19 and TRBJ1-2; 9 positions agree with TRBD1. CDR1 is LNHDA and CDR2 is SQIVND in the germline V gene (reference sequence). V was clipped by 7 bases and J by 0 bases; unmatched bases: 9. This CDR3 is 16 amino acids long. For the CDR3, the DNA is TGTGCCAGTACCCCGACAGGGGGGCCGGCTAACTATGGCTACACCTTC. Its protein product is CASTPTGGPANYGYTF. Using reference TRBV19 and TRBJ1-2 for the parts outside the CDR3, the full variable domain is DGGITQSPKYLFRKEGQNVTLSCEQNLNHDAMYWYRQDPGQGLRLIYYSQIVNDFQKGDIAEGYSVSREKKESFPLTVTSAQKNPTAFYLCASTPTGGPANYGYTFGSGTRLTVV.

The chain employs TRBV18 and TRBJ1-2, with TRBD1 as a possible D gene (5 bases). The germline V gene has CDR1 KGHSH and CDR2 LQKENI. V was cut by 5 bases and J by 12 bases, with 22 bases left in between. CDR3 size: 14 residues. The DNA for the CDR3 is TGTGCCAGCTCATCCGGCGGGGACTATGGCAGTAACACCTTC. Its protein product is CASSSGGDYGSNTF.

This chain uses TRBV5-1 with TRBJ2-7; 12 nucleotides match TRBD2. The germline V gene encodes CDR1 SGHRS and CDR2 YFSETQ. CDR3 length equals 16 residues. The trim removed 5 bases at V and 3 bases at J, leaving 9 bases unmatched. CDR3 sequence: CASRLRQTSGGYEQYF. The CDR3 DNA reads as TGCGCCAGCAGACTCCGCCAGACTAGCGGGGGCTACGAGCAGTACTTC. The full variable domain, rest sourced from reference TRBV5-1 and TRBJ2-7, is KAGVTQTPRYLIKTRGQQVTLSCSPISGHRSVSWYQQTPGQGLQFLFEYFSETQRNKGNFPGRFSGRQFSNSRSEMNVSTLELGDSALYLCASRLRQTSGGYEQYFGPGTRLTVT.

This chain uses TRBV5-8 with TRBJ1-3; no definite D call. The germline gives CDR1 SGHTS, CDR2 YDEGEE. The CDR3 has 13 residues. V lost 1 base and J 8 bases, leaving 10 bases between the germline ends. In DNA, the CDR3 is TGTGCCAGCAGCTTGTTATTTAGTGACACCATATATTTT. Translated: CASSLLFSDTIYF.

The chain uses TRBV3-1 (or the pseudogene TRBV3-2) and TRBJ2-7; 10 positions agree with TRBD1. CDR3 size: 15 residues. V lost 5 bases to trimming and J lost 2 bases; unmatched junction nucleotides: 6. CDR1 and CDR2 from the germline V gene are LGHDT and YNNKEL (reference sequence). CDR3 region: CASSSRDRGTYEQYF. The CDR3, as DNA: TGTGCCAGCAGCTCCCGGGACAGGGGAACCTACGAGCAGTACTTC.

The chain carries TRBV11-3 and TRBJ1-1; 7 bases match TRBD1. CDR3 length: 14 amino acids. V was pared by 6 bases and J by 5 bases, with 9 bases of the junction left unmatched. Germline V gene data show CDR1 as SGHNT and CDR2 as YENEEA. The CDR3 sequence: CASRRTGLITEAFF. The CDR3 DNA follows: TGTGCCAGCAGAAGGACAGGTTTAATAACTGAAGCTTTCTTT.